This T cell receptor (beta chain) is from a study of blood T cell repertoires in COVID-19. Whole-study context: Material from acute and convalescent COVID-19 was sourced from the United States, Italy and Spain.

Source study methods: Cell counts per sample came from amplifying reference gene primers. The data were produced by immunoSEQ multiplex PCR, yet TCRdb's version contains in-frame clones alone and is incomplete. The D gene and trimming were derived from the DNA, and the V and J assignments and clone size from that table. The sample includes 55,000 to 75,000 clones, around 82% of them seen just once. This CDR3 is 15 amino acids long. Germline CDR1 MNHEY, CDR2 SMNVEV (reference sequence). J lost 9 bases, V lost 3 bases, and 8 bases had no gene match. Material: peripheral blood. V and J are TRBV27 and TRBJ2-1; 10 nucleotides agree with TRBD2. The TCR was taken from a man of 80 years or more with COVID-19, enrolled during active disease. As DNA, the CDR3 is TGTGCCAGCAGTTTTAGCGGGAGGACCCTTTTTGAGCAGTTCTTC. Translating gives CASSFSGRTLFEQFF.